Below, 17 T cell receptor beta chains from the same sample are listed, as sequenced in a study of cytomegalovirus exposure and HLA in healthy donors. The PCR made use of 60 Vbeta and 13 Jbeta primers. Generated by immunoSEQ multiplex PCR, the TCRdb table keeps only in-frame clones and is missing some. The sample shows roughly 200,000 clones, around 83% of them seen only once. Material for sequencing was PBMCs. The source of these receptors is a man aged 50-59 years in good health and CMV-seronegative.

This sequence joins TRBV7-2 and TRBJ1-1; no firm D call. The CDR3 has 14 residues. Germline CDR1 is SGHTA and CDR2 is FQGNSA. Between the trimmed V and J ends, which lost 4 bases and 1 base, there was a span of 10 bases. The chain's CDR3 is CASSYARGNTEAFF. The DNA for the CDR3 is TGTGCCAGCAGCTATGCCCGGGGGAACACTGAAGCTTTCTTT.

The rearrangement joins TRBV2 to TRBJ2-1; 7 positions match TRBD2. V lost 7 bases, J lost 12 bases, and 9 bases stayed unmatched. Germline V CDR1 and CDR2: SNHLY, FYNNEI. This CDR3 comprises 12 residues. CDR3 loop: CASKLTPGGQFF. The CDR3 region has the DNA TGTGCCAGCAAGCTGACGCCGGGAGGGCAGTTCTTC.

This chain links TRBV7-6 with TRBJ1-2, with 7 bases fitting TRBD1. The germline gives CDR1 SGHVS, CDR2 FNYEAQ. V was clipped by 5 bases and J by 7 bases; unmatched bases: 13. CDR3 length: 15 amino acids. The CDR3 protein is CASSPNPDRAFGYTF. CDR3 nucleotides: TGTGCCAGCAGCCCGAATCCCGACAGGGCTTTTGGCTACACCTTC.

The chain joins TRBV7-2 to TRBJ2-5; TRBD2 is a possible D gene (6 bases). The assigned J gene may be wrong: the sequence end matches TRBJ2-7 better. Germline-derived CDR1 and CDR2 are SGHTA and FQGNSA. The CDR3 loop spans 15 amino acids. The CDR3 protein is CASSLASGDEYEQYF. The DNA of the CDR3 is TGTGCCAGCAGCTTAGCCTCGGGGGATGAATACGAGCAGTACTTC.

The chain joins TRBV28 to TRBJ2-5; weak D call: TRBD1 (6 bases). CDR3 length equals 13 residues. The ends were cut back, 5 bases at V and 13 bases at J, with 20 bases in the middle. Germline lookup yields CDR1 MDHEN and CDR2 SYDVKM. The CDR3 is CASSGTNNRDTYF. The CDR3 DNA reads TGTGCCAGCAGTGGAACAAATAACCGGGACACGTACTTC.

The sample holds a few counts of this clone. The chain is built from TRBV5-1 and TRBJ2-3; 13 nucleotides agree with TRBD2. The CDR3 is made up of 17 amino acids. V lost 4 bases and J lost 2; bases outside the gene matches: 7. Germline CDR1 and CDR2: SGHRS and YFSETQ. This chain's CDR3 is CASSQPGLAGATDTQYF. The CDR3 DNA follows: TGCGCCAGCAGCCAACCCGGACTAGCGGGGGCCACAGATACGCAGTATTTT.

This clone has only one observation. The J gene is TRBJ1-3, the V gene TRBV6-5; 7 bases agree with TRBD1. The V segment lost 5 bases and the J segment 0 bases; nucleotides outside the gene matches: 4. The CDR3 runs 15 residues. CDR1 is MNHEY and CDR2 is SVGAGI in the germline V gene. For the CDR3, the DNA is TGTGCCAGCAGTAAGGGACAGCGCTCTGGAAACACCATATATTTT. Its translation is CASSKGQRSGNTIYF.

CDR3 amino acids: CASSIGPPTSGGARDIQYF. CDR3 in DNA: TGTGCCAGTAGTATCGGGCCCCCGACTAGCGGGGGGGCCAGGGACATTCAGTACTTC. The chain uses TRBV19 and TRBJ2-4, with 14 bases identical to TRBD2. This CDR3 region has 19 residues. Germline CDR1 reads LNHDA; CDR2 reads SQIVND (reference sequence). The trim removed 3 bases at V and 8 bases at J, leaving 15 bases unmatched.

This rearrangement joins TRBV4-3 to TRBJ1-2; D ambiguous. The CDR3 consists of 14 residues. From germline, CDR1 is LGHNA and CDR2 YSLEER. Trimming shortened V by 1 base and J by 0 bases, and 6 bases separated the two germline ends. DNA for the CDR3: TGCGCCAGCAGCCAAGTCGGGGCTAACTATGGCTACACCTTC. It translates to CASSQVGANYGYTF.

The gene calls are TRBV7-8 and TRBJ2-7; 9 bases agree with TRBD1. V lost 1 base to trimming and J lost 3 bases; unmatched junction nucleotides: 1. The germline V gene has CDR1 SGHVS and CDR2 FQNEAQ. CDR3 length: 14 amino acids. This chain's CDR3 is CASSLGQGVYEQYF. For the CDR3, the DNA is TGTGCCAGCAGCTTAGGACAGGGGGTCTACGAGCAGTACTTC.

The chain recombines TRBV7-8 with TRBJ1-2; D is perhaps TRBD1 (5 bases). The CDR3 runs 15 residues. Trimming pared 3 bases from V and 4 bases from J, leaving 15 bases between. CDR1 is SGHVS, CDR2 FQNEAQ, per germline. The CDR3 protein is CASSFLLQASYGYTF. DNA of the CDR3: TGTGCCAGCAGCTTCCTCCTACAGGCCAGCTATGGCTACACCTTC.

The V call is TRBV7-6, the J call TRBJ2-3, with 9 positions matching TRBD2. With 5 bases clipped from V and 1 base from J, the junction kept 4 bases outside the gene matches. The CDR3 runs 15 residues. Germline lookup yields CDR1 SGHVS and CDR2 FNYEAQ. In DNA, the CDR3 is TGTGCCAGCAGCCCCAGGACTAGCGGCACAGATACGCAGTATTTT. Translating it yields CASSPRTSGTDTQYF.

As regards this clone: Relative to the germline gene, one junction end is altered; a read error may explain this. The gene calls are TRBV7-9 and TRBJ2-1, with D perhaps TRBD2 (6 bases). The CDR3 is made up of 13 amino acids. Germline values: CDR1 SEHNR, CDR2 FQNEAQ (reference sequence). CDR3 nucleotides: TGTTCCAGCAGCTTAGCACTAGCCGATGAGCAGTTCTTC. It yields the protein CSSSLALADEQFF.

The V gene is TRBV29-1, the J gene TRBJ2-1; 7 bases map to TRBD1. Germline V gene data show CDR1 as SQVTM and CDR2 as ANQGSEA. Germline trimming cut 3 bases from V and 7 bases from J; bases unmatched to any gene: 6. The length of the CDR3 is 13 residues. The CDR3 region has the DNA TGCAGCGTTGAGCCGGGACAGAAGAATGAGCAGTTCTTC. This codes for CSVEPGQKNEQFF.

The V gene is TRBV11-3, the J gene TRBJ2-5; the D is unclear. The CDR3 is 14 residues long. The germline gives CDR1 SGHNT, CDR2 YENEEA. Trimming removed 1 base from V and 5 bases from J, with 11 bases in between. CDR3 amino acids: CASSLGAGGETQYF. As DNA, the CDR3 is TGTGCCAGCAGCTTAGGGGCAGGTGGGGAGACCCAGTACTTC. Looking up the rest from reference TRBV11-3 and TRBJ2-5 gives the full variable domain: EAGVVQSPRYKIIEKKQPVAFWCNPISGHNTLYWYLQNLGQGPELLIRYENEEAVDDSQLPKDRFSAERLKGVDSTLKIQPAELGDSAVYLCASSLGAGGETQYFGPGTRLLVL.

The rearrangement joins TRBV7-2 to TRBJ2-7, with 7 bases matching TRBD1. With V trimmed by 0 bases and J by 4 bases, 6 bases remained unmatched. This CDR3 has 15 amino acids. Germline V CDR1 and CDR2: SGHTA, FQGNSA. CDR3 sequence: CASSLARDSFYEQYF. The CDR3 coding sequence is TGTGCCAGCAGCTTAGCCCGGGACAGCTTTTACGAGCAGTACTTC.

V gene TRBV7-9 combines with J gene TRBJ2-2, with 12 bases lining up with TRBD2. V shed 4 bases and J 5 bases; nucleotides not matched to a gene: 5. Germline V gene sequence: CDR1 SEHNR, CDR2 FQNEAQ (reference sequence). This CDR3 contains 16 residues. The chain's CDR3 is CASSWTSGKGTGELFF. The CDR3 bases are TGTGCCAGCAGCTGGACTAGCGGGAAAGGAACCGGGGAGCTGTTTTTT.